The 30 T cell receptor beta chains in this list originate from one sample, sequenced in a study of cytomegalovirus exposure and HLA in healthy donors. Libraries were prepared by immunoSEQ multiplex PCR; TCRdb keeps only in-frame clonotypes and omits some of them. Among roughly 120,000 clones, 85% to 90% were seen once, and the ten largest hold over 3%. Material for sequencing was PBMCs. The receptors originated from a young man in good health and CMV-seronegative.

The chain carries TRBV5-1 and TRBJ2-2; maybe TRBD2 (5 bases). V dropped 2 bases and J dropped 1 base, with 12 bases sitting between them. This CDR3 is 16 amino acids long. Germline V gene lookup returns CDR1 SGHRS and CDR2 YFSETQ. CDR3 sequence (DNA): TGCGCCAGCAGCTTCGCGGACTCTTTGAACACCGGGGAGCTGTTTTTT. Residues: CASSFADSLNTGELFF.

This clone was recorded once. This chain uses TRBV6-5 with TRBJ2-3, with a weak D call TRBD1 (5 bases). The CDR3 is 15 amino acids. V gave up 2 bases and J gave up 2 bases, with 11 bases separating them. Germline V gene data show CDR1 as MNHEY and CDR2 as SVGAGI. The CDR3 loop is CASSYDARVTDTQYF. CDR3 nucleotide sequence: TGTGCCAGCAGTTACGACGCCAGGGTCACAGATACGCAGTATTTT.

V gene TRBV19 combines with J gene TRBJ1-1, with D uncertain. V was pared by 6 bases and J by 0 bases, with 11 bases between. CDR1 is LNHDA and CDR2 is SQIVND in the germline V gene (reference sequence). The CDR3 is made up of 14 amino acids. CDR3 sequence reads: CASSWEWLNTEAFF. As DNA, the CDR3 is TGTGCCAGTAGCTGGGAGTGGCTGAACACTGAAGCTTTCTTT.

The chain uses TRBV7-2 and TRBJ2-1; weak D call: TRBD2 (7 bases). Looked up from germline, CDR1 is SGHTA and CDR2 is FQGNSA. CDR3 size: 15 residues. The V end lost 3 bases, the J end lost 9 bases, and 18 bases lay between the germline ends. In DNA, the CDR3 is TGTGCCAGCAGCTTTTACCGAGGGGGGGCCCCTGAGCAGTTCTTC. Its protein product is CASSFYRGGAPEQFF.

J is TRBJ2-7 and V is TRBV6-5, with D possibly being TRBD1 (5 bases). The CDR3 is made up of 14 amino acids. The V end lost 6 bases, the J end lost 3 bases, and 15 bases lay between the germline ends. Germline CDR1 is MNHEY and CDR2 is SVGAGI. The CDR3 DNA is TGTGCCAGCAGATGGACAATCACCGACTACGAGCAGTACTTC. Translated, it gives CASRWTITDYEQYF.

This chain uses TRBV19 with TRBJ2-2, with 7 nucleotides matching TRBD1. Trimming took 7 bases from V and 7 from J; bases not matched to a gene: 12. The CDR3 spans 15 residues. Germline loops: CDR1 LNHDA, CDR2 SQIVND (reference sequence). The chain's CDR3 is CASTSGDSLGGELFF. Here the CDR3 DNA reads TGTGCCAGTACCTCCGGGGACAGCTTGGGCGGGGAGCTGTTTTTT.

This chain uses TRBV29-1 with TRBJ2-1, with 8 bases that match TRBD2. Germline V gives CDR1 SQVTM, CDR2 ANQGSEA. V trimming: 4 bases; J trimming: 4 bases; junction bases outside the gene matches: 6. This CDR3 has 14 residues. The CDR3 sequence is CSVGSRGGYNEQFF. The CDR3 DNA sequence: TGCAGCGTTGGGTCACGGGGGGGATACAATGAGCAGTTCTTC.

This chain uses TRBV10-3 with TRBJ2-5, with 13 bases fitting TRBD2. Germline V gene lookup returns CDR1 ENHRY and CDR2 SYGVKD. After removal of 0 bases from V and 2 bases from J, the junction contained 0 bases not matched to a gene. The CDR3 spans 16 residues. CDR3 in amino acids: CAISESLAGGQETQYF. DNA of the CDR3: TGTGCCATCAGTGAGTCACTAGCGGGGGGGCAAGAGACCCAGTACTTC.

The rearrangement uses TRBV19 and TRBJ1-1; possible D gene TRBD1, 5 bases. The CDR3 consists of 14 residues. Between the trimmed V and J ends, which lost 7 bases and 4 bases, there was a span of 16 bases. Germline V gene lookup returns CDR1 LNHDA and CDR2 SQIVND (reference sequence). CDR3: CASILSGDGTEAFF. The CDR3 DNA follows: TGTGCCAGTATCCTCTCGGGGGATGGCACTGAAGCTTTCTTT. The full variable domain, with the rest looked up from reference TRBV19 and TRBJ1-1, is DGGITQSPKYLFRKEGQNVTLSCEQNLNHDAMYWYRQDPGQGLRLIYYSQIVNDFQKGDIAEGYSVSREKKESFPLTVTSAQKNPTAFYLCASILSGDGTEAFFGQGTRLTVV.

This chain uses TRBV28 with TRBJ1-5; no clear D. Germline V gene sequence: CDR1 MDHEN, CDR2 SYDVKM. With 5 bases removed from V and 7 bases from J, the gap between germline ends came to 12 bases. The CDR3 totals 13 residues. The CDR3 region has the DNA TGTGCCAGCAGTCCTCACCTGGAGCAGCCCCAGCATTTT. This sequence encodes CASSPHLEQPQHF.

This sequence joins TRBV9 and TRBJ2-3, with TRBD2 matching 7 bases. The CDR3 extends over 15 amino acids. J was trimmed by 3 bases and V by 0 bases; bases with no gene match: 4. Germline-derived CDR1 and CDR2 are SGDLS and YYNGEE. DNA for the CDR3: TGTGCCAGCAGCGTAGATGGCGGGGGAACAGATACGCAGTATTTT. This encodes CASSVDGGGTDTQYF.

The gene calls are TRBV7-8 and TRBJ2-1; a possible D gene is TRBD1 (5 bases). Germline-derived CDR1 and CDR2 are SGHVS and FQNEAQ. The length of the CDR3 is 13 residues. V was pared by 5 bases and J by 7 bases, with 12 bases between. In nucleotides, the CDR3 is TGTGCCAGCAGCCGCAGTCAGGGAAATGAGCAGTTCTTC. It translates to CASSRSQGNEQFF.

The CDR3 is CASSPPEILNTGELFF. CDR3 DNA: TGTGCCAGCTCACCCCCGGAGATTCTGAACACCGGGGAGCTGTTTTTT. This chain joins TRBV18 and TRBJ2-2; D is unclear. The CDR3 totals 16 residues. CDR1 and CDR2 from the germline V gene are KGHSH and LQKENI. V lost 3 bases and J 1 base, leaving 12 bases between the germline ends. Supplemented by reference TRBV18 and TRBJ2-2, the full variable domain reads NAGVMQNPRHLVRRRGQEARLRCSPMKGHSHVYWYRQLPEEGLKFMVYLQKENIIDESGMPKERFSAEFPKEGPSILRIQQVVRGDSAAYFCASSPPEILNTGELFFGEGSRLTVL.

This clone was counted once. CDR3 protein: CASSGQGPGELFF. The CDR3 DNA sequence: TGTGCCAGTAGCGGACAGGGGCCCGGGGAGCTGTTTTTT. The chain joins TRBV19 to TRBJ2-2; TRBD1 agrees at 9 bases. CDR3 length: 13 amino acids. V lost 6 bases, J lost 6 bases, and 2 bases stayed unmatched. Per germline, CDR1 LNHDA and CDR2 SQIVND (reference sequence).

The chain is built from TRBV6-4 and TRBJ1-6; 10 positions match TRBD1. The germline V gene encodes CDR1 MRHNA and CDR2 SNTAGT. The CDR3 extends over 17 amino acids. Trimming took 1 base from V and 6 from J; bases not matched to a gene: 6. The DNA of the CDR3 is TGTGCCAGCAGTGACTTACCCGGACAGGGGGTTAATTCACCCCTCCACTTT. Its translation: CASSDLPGQGVNSPLHF.

The gene calls are TRBV4-1 and TRBJ1-2; possible D gene TRBD1, 5 bases. From germline, CDR1 is MGHRA and CDR2 YSYEKL. The V end lost 0 bases, the J end lost 4 bases, and 9 bases lay between the germline ends. This CDR3 has 14 residues. The CDR3 DNA reads TGCGCCAGCAGCCAAGATCAGGGTCCCTATGGCTACACCTTC. Its translation: CASSQDQGPYGYTF.

Comments on this clone: An end of the junction differs from the germline gene, which may be a read error. The rearrangement uses TRBV4-1 and TRBJ1-1; a possible D gene is TRBD1 (6 bases). Germline-derived CDR1 and CDR2 are MGHRA and YSYEKL. This CDR3 has 15 amino acids. CDR3 amino acids: CASTQLGHPNTEAFF. The CDR3 nucleotides are TGCGCCAGCACCCAATTGGGACACCCAAACACTGAAGCTTTCTTT.

V and J are TRBV4-2 and TRBJ2-1; 8 positions match TRBD2. After removal of 0 bases from V and 10 bases from J, the junction contained 11 bases not matched to a gene. CDR3 length: 16 amino acids. Germline V lookup: CDR1 LGHNA, CDR2 YNFKEQ. CDR3 nucleotides: TGTGCCAGCAGCCAAGATACGCCGGGGGGGCGCCGAGAGCAGTTCTTC. This gives the protein CASSQDTPGGRREQFF.

The chain recombines TRBV6-5 with TRBJ1-1; the match to TRBD1 covers 11 bases. This CDR3 is built from 14 residues. CDR1 and CDR2 from the germline V gene are MNHEY and SVGAGI. J was trimmed by 5 bases and V by 4 bases; bases with no gene match: 3. The CDR3 region is CASSSGQGATEAFF. CDR3 DNA: TGTGCCAGCAGTTCCGGACAGGGGGCTACTGAAGCTTTCTTT.

This chain connects TRBV7-3 to TRBJ1-2; D may be TRBD1 (5 bases). Looked up from germline, CDR1 is SGHTA and CDR2 is FQGTGA. The CDR3 is made up of 14 amino acids. Trimming left V 2 bases short and J 7 bases short, with 14 bases between. The CDR3 region is CASSLWGRARGYTF. Here the CDR3 DNA reads TGTGCCAGCAGCTTATGGGGCAGGGCGCGTGGCTACACCTTC. The entire variable domain, with the rest obtained from reference TRBV7-3 and TRBJ1-2, is as follows: GAGVSQTPSNKVTEKGKYVELRCDPISGHTALYWYRQSLGQGPEFLIYFQGTGAADDSGLPNDRFFAVRPEGSVSTLKIQRTERGDSAVYLCASSLWGRARGYTFGSGTRLTVV.

The rearrangement joins TRBV28 to TRBJ2-1, with D tentatively TRBD1 (5 bases). The CDR3 has 12 residues. Germline V gives CDR1 MDHEN, CDR2 SYDVKM. With 7 bases removed from V and 5 bases from J, the gap between germline ends came to 9 bases. CDR3 sequence (DNA): TGTGCCAGCAAGACAGCAAACAATGAGCAGTTCTTC. Translating gives CASKTANNEQFF.

The CDR3 spells CASSLGSREQYF. As DNA, the CDR3 is TGTGCCAGCAGCTTAGGGTCTAGGGAGCAGTACTTC. This rearrangement joins TRBV7-2 to TRBJ2-7; D gene uncertain. Trimming removed 1 base at V and 7 bases at J, with 8 bases between. The CDR3 loop spans 12 amino acids. Germline values: CDR1 SGHTA, CDR2 FQGNSA.

This rearrangement joins TRBV27 to TRBJ1-4; unclear D gene. Trimming left V 1 base short and J 4 bases short, with 10 bases between. The germline gives CDR1 MNHEY, CDR2 SMNVEV (reference sequence). The CDR3 is made up of 15 amino acids. The CDR3 sequence is CASSLYGQINEKLFF. As DNA, the CDR3 is TGTGCCAGCAGTTTATATGGCCAAATTAATGAAAAACTGTTTTTT. Full variable domain (outside the CDR3, taken from reference TRBV27 and TRBJ1-4): EAQVTQNPRYLITVTGKKLTVTCSQNMNHEYMSWYRQDPGLGLRQIYYSMNVEVTDKGDVPEGYKVSRKEKRNFPLILESPSPNQTSLYFCASSLYGQINEKLFFGSGTQLSVL.

The chain employs TRBV19 and TRBJ1-5, with 9 bases aligning to TRBD1. With 5 bases clipped from V and 2 bases from J, the junction kept 4 bases outside the gene matches. CDR3 length: 15 residues. Germline V gene data show CDR1 as LNHDA and CDR2 as SQIVND (reference sequence). The CDR3 sequence: CASSVTGGGNQPQHF. CDR3 DNA: TGTGCCAGTAGTGTAACAGGGGGCGGCAATCAGCCCCAGCATTTT. The variable domain in full, completed from reference TRBV19 and TRBJ1-5, reads DGGITQSPKYLFRKEGQNVTLSCEQNLNHDAMYWYRQDPGQGLRLIYYSQIVNDFQKGDIAEGYSVSREKKESFPLTVTSAQKNPTAFYLCASSVTGGGNQPQHFGDGTRLSIL.

The chain uses TRBV2 and TRBJ2-7; possible D gene TRBD2, 6 bases. The CDR3 is 12 amino acids. Deletions cut 10 bases from V and 7 bases from J, with 17 bases between. Looked up from germline, CDR1 is SNHLY and CDR2 is FYNNEI. The CDR3 region is CATRGSAGEQYF. The CDR3 nucleotides are TGTGCCACCCGAGGGTCTGCGGGGGAGCAGTACTTC.

This chain links TRBV7-2 with TRBJ2-3; D not certain. Germline CDR1 SGHTA, CDR2 FQGNSA. The CDR3 runs to 13 residues. Trimming cost V 3 bases and J 4 bases, with 8 bases left between them. CDR3 DNA: TGTGCCAGCAGCTTCGCAGGTTCAGATACGCAGTATTTT. Its protein is CASSFAGSDTQYF. Using reference TRBV7-2 and TRBJ2-3 for the parts outside the CDR3, the full variable domain is GAGVSQSPSNKVTEKGKDVELRCDPISGHTALYWYRQSLGQGLEFLIYFQGNSAPDKSGLPSDRFSAERTGGSVSTLTIQRTQQEDSAVYLCASSFAGSDTQYFGPGTRLTVL.

The V gene is TRBV6-5, the J gene TRBJ2-7; 12 nucleotides align to TRBD2. The CDR3 loop spans 15 amino acids. The V gene end was trimmed by 6 bases and the J gene end by 2 bases; junction bases not matched to a gene: 5. From germline, CDR1 is MNHEY and CDR2 SVGAGI. CDR3 residues: CASRDRLAGAYEQYF. The CDR3 nucleotides read TGTGCCAGCAGGGATCGACTAGCGGGAGCCTACGAGCAGTACTTC.

The rearrangement joins TRBV6-5 to TRBJ1-3, with 7 positions matching TRBD1. Germline assignment: CDR1 MNHEY and CDR2 SVGAGI. With 7 bases clipped from V and 2 bases from J, the junction kept 2 bases outside the gene matches. The CDR3 length is 13 residues. CDR3 amino acids: CASIDRAGNTIYF. CDR3 nucleotide sequence: TGTGCCAGCATAGACAGGGCTGGAAACACCATATATTTT.

The gene calls are TRBV5-6 and TRBJ1-1; D is possibly TRBD1 (6 bases). V gave up 0 bases and J gave up 5 bases, with 8 bases separating them. CDR1 and CDR2 from the germline V gene are SGHDT and YYEEEE. The CDR3 covers 13 residues. The CDR3 loop is CASSLDRETEAFF. CDR3 bases: TGTGCCAGCAGCTTGGACAGGGAGACTGAAGCTTTCTTT.

The rearrangement uses TRBV11-3 and TRBJ2-2; D may be TRBD2 (6 bases). This CDR3 comprises 18 residues. Germline-derived CDR1 and CDR2 are SGHNT and YENEEA. Trimming pared 1 base from V and 2 bases from J, leaving 17 bases between. The DNA of the CDR3 is TGTGCCAGCAGCTTAGGGGCCGGGGAGGACGGTAACACCGGGGAGCTGTTTTTT. Its protein is CASSLGAGEDGNTGELFF.